This TCR beta chain was profiled in a study of PD-L1 blockade in urothelial cancer. Study-level background: The patients' atezolizumab therapy, 1,200 mg intravenously every 3 weeks, started around 2014.

CDR1 and CDR2 from the germline V gene are KGHSH and LQKENI. The V and J ends lost 7 bases and 6 bases, in that order; junction bases with no gene match: 4. The CDR3 length is 13 residues. Only in-frame clones appear in the TCRdb table, and some are missing; sequencing was by immunoSEQ multiplex PCR. The data show tens of thousands of clones, with around 81% seen just once and 3.2% held by the top ten. This clone was detected only once. Time point of the sample: pretreatment peripheral blood. This chain uses TRBV18 with TRBJ1-5, with 9 bases matching TRBD1. The source of this sequence is a man between 65 and 85 years old with urothelial cancer. Sequenced material: PBMCs, taken around atezolizumab (anti-PD-L1) treatment. In DNA form, the CDR3 reads TGTGCCAGCTACGGACAGGGGCTTCAGCCCCAGCATTTT. Translated, it gives CASYGQGLQPQHF.